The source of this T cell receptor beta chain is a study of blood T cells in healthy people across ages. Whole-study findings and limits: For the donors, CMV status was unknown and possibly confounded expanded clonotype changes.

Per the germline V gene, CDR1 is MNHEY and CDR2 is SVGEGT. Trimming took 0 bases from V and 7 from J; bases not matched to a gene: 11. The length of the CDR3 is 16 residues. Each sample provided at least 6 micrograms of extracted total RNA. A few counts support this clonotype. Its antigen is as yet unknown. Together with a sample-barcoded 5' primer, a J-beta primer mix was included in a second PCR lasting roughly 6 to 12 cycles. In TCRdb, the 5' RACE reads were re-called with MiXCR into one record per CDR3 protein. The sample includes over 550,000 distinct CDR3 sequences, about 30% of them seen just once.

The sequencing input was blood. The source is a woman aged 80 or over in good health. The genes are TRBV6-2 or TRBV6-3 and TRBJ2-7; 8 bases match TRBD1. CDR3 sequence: CASSYSPDRGEWEQYF. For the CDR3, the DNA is TGTGCCAGCAGTTACTCCCCCGACAGGGGAGAATGGGAGCAGTACTTC.